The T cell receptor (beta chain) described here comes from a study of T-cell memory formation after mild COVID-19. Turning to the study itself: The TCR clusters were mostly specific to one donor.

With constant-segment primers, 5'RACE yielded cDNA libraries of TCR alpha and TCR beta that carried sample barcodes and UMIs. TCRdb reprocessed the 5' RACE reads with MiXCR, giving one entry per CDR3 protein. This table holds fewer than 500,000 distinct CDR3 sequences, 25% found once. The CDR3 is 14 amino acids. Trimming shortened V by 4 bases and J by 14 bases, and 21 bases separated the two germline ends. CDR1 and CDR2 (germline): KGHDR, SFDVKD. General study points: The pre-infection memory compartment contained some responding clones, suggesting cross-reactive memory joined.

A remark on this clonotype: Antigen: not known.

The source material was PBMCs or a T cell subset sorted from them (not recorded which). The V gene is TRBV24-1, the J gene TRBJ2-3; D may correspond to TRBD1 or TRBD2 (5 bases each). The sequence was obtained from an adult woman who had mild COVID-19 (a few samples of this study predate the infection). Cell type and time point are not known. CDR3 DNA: TGTGCCACCAGTGACCCCCCCAGGCTCACCGGGGCGTATTTT. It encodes CATSDPPRLTGAYF.